These 22 T cell receptor beta chains were all obtained from the same sample, sequenced in a study of T cells in Graves' hyperthyroidism and ophthalmopathy. Amplified regions were TCR beta CDR3 sequences from RNA transcripts. The HTBI primer set drove a first-round RT-PCR of the TCR CDR3. MiXCR was run by TCRdb on the multiplex PCR reads, yielding one entry per CDR3 protein. Of about 720,000 distinct CDR3 sequences in the sample, 16% were seen once. The sequenced sample was blood. All receptors derive from a man younger than 30 with Graves' hyperthyroidism.

This clonotype was seen a few times. This chain connects TRBV12-5 to TRBJ1-5; no reliable D call. The CDR3 has 12 amino acids. V was shortened by 2 bases and J by 5 bases, with 4 bases between the two germline ends. Looked up from germline, CDR1 is LGHNT and CDR2 is FRNRAP. CDR3: CASGLNDQPQHF. DNA of the CDR3: TGTGCTAGTGGTTTGAACGATCAGCCCCAGCATTTT. The full variable domain, rest sourced from reference TRBV12-5 and TRBJ1-5, is DARVTQTPRHKVTEMGQEVTMRCQPILGHNTVFWYRQTMMQGLELLAYFRNRAPLDDSGMPKDRFSAEMPDATLATLKIQPSEPRDSAVYFCASGLNDQPQHFGDGTRLSIL.

This clonotype was detected only a few times. In nucleotides, the CDR3 is TGCAGTGCTAGAGATCCCAGCGGGAGGGTCGGTGGTACGCAGTATTTT. It codes for CSARDPSGRVGGTQYF. The J gene is TRBJ2-3, the V gene TRBV20-1, with 10 bases that match TRBD2. This CDR3 has 16 residues. The V gene's germline CDR1 is DFQATT and CDR2 SNEGSKA (reference sequence). Losses at the gene ends were 0 bases for V and 8 bases for J; bases not matched to a gene: 11.

Notes on this clonotype: Given a much more abundant clone one base away, this may be a read error. The rearrangement joins TRBV30 to TRBJ2-1; TRBD2 agrees at 8 bases. CDR3 size: 13 residues. Germline CDR1 GTSNPN, CDR2 SVGIG (reference sequence). V lost 8 bases, J lost 4 bases, and 7 bases stayed unmatched. The DNA for the CDR3 is TGTGCCATCGCGGGCGGGGGGTACAATGAGCAGTTCTTC. Translation gives CAIAGGGYNEQFF.

In its sample, this clonotype was seen many times. The genes are TRBV12-3 or TRBV12-4 and TRBJ2-1; no clear D. Trimming cost V 6 bases and J 5 bases, with 8 bases left between them. This CDR3 contains 12 residues. The CDR3 coding sequence is TGTGCCAGCAGCCTATCTAACAATGAGCAGTTCTTC. It codes for CASSLSNNEQFF.

The sample holds a few counts of this clonotype. CDR3 bases: TGTGCCACCGGAAGGAACAATGAGCAGTTCTTC. Its translation: CATGRNNEQFF. The chain recombines TRBV2 with TRBJ2-1; D gene ambiguous. CDR1 and CDR2 from the germline V gene are SNHLY and FYNNEI. This CDR3 comprises 11 residues. The ends were cut back, 10 bases at V and 5 bases at J, with 9 bases in the middle.

This clonotype has ten or more counts. The chain uses TRBV6-2 or TRBV6-3 and TRBJ1-5, with no clear D. Trimming removed 2 bases at V and 7 bases at J, with 9 bases between. The CDR3 is 13 residues long. Germline V CDR1 and CDR2: MNHEY, SVGEGT. CDR3 DNA: TGTGCCAGCAGTTACGTGGGGTACCAGCCCCAGCATTTT. Translating it yields CASSYVGYQPQHF.

This clonotype was observed a few times. This chain links TRBV11-3 with TRBJ2-1, with TRBD2 matching 8 bases. CDR1 is SGHNT, CDR2 YENEEA, per germline. The V gene end was trimmed by 2 bases and the J gene end by 10 bases; junction bases not matched to a gene: 13. The CDR3 extends over 16 amino acids. The CDR3 spells CASSLRSGLVASEQFF. The DNA for the CDR3 is TGTGCCAGCAGCTTACGGTCGGGACTAGTCGCGTCGGAGCAGTTCTTC.

In its sample, this clonotype was seen many times. The J gene is TRBJ2-3, the V gene TRBV9; TRBD2 is a possible D gene (5 bases). The V gene's germline CDR1 is SGDLS and CDR2 YYNGEE. This CDR3 contains 13 residues. V lost 5 bases to trimming and J lost 3 bases, with 10 bases between them. Written as DNA, the CDR3 is TGTGCCAGCAGTCAGGACTCTACAGATACGCAGTATTTT. Its protein is CASSQDSTDTQYF.

This clonotype was seen repeatedly, ten times or more. The CDR3 spells CASSYSSRGINQPQHF. The CDR3 DNA follows: TGTGCCAGCAGTTACTCGAGCAGGGGGATTAATCAGCCCCAGCATTTT. The J gene is TRBJ1-5, the V gene TRBV6-2 or TRBV6-3; TRBD1 agrees at 7 bases. Germline lookup yields CDR1 MNHEY and CDR2 SVGEGT. The CDR3 contains 16 residues. With V trimmed by 0 bases and J by 4 bases, 6 bases remained unmatched.

In its sample, this clonotype was seen many times. The chain links TRBV28 to TRBJ1-4, with TRBD1 matching over 9 bases. V dropped 11 bases and J dropped 2; count of bases not matched to a gene: 12. The germline V gene has CDR1 MDHEN and CDR2 SYDVKM. This CDR3 region has 16 residues. As DNA, the CDR3 is TGTGCCTCAACAACAGGGGGCGCACGTACTAATGAAAAACTGTTTTTT. As protein: CASTTGGARTNEKLFF.

This clonotype was detected ten times or more. V is TRBV12-3 or TRBV12-4 and J is TRBJ2-7, with D perhaps matching TRBD1 or TRBD2 (6 bases each). This CDR3 is 15 amino acids long. With 5 bases removed from V and 5 bases from J, the gap between germline ends came to 19 bases. CDR3 nucleotides: TGTGCCAGCAGTCCAGGGGCGACAGGAGGGCACGAGCAGTACTTC. Translation gives CASSPGATGGHEQYF.

This clonotype occurred a few times. The V gene is TRBV4-2, the J gene TRBJ2-3, with 7 positions matching TRBD2. The germline gives CDR1 LGHNA, CDR2 YNFKEQ. The CDR3 extends over 19 amino acids. With 2 bases clipped from V and 0 bases from J, the junction kept 14 bases outside the gene matches. The CDR3 coding sequence is TGTGCCAGCAGCCAATTCCGCCCAGAGCGGGGCTATAGCACAGATACGCAGTATTTT. Protein sequence: CASSQFRPERGYSTDTQYF.

This clonotype was observed a handful of times. This chain joins TRBV20-1 and TRBJ2-3; TRBD2 aligns across 9 bases. The CDR3 consists of 14 residues. V lost 3 bases to trimming and J lost 4 bases; unmatched junction nucleotides: 5. CDR1 and CDR2 from the germline V gene are DFQATT and SNEGSKA (reference sequence). The CDR3 nucleotides read TGCAGTGCTAGCATAGCGGGAGCCCCAGATACGCAGTATTTT. Translating gives CSASIAGAPDTQYF.

The rearrangement links TRBV10-3 to TRBJ2-1; 11 bases map to TRBD2. CDR3 length equals 15 residues. The germline V gene encodes CDR1 ENHRY and CDR2 SYGVKD. The junction had 5 bases not matched to a gene; V was cut back by 5 bases and J by 5 bases. CDR3 loop: CAISPGLAANNEQFF. The CDR3, as DNA: TGTGCCATCAGTCCGGGACTAGCGGCTAACAATGAGCAGTTCTTC.

The table lists this clonotype with many counts. The J gene is TRBJ1-1, the V gene TRBV12-3 or TRBV12-4; TRBD1 matches 8 bases. The V segment lost 3 bases and the J segment 5 bases; nucleotides outside the gene matches: 8. The CDR3 runs to 15 residues. CDR3 region: CASSLGDRGVTEAFF. CDR3 bases: TGTGCCAGCAGTTTGGGAGACAGGGGAGTGACTGAAGCTTTCTTT.

In its sample, this clonotype was seen a few times. The chain joins TRBV6-1 to TRBJ2-5; D perhaps matches TRBD2 (7 bases). This CDR3 comprises 16 residues. Germline CDR1 is MNHNS and CDR2 is SASEGT. The V end lost 4 bases, the J end lost 4 bases, and 19 bases lay between the germline ends. The CDR3 DNA follows: TGTGCCAGCAGTGCGAATAGCGGAGGGGGGGCAGAGACCCAGTACTTC. Protein: CASSANSGGGAETQYF.

This clonotype occurred many times. The chain carries TRBV2 and TRBJ1-2; a weak D match, TRBD1 (5 bases). Trimming shortened V by 8 bases and J by 8 bases, and 18 bases separated the two germline ends. The CDR3 is made up of 13 amino acids. CDR1 and CDR2 from the germline V gene are SNHLY and FYNNEI. The CDR3, as DNA: TGTGCCAGCGCCGGAGCGAATTGGGGGGGCTACACCTTC. This encodes CASAGANWGGYTF.

This clonotype was observed a few times. The chain joins TRBV13 to TRBJ1-4; 7 bases match TRBD1. This CDR3 is 15 amino acids long. CDR1 PRHDT and CDR2 FYEKMQ come from the germline V gene (reference sequence). V was pared by 4 bases and J by 3 bases, with 5 bases of the junction left unmatched. CDR3 DNA sequence: TGTGCCAGCAGCTCACCCAGGGGGTCTAATGAAAAACTGTTTTTT. Translating gives CASSSPRGSNEKLFF.

The table lists this clonotype with many counts. The CDR3 DNA reads as TGCAGTGCTAGAGATCGAACAGGGGGTAGTCAGCCCCAGCATTTT. It is translated as CSARDRTGGSQPQHF. This chain links TRBV20-1 with TRBJ1-5; 8 nucleotides align to TRBD1. The CDR3 spans 15 residues. In germline, CDR1 is DFQATT, CDR2 SNEGSKA (reference sequence). V dropped 0 bases and J dropped 6; count of bases not matched to a gene: 7.

This clonotype has a count of ten or more. The CDR3 protein is CSVATGVEGEQYF. The DNA for the CDR3 is TGCAGCGTTGCCACAGGGGTTGAAGGCGAGCAGTACTTC. This chain connects TRBV29-1 to TRBJ2-7; 7 bases are a match to TRBD1. J lost 6 bases, V lost 4 bases, and 9 bases had no gene match. Germline CDR1 is SQVTM and CDR2 is ANQGSEA. There are 13 residues in the CDR3.

The table lists this clonotype with a few counts. The chain is built from TRBV6-1 and TRBJ2-5; TRBD1 matches 8 bases. The CDR3 sequence is 13 residues long. Germline CDR1 is MNHNS and CDR2 is SASEGT. Losses at the gene ends were 7 bases for V and 2 bases for J; bases not matched to a gene: 3. CDR3 region: CASKDRAQETQYF. The CDR3 DNA reads as TGTGCCAGCAAGGACAGGGCTCAAGAGACCCAGTACTTC.

Remarks on this clonotype: Compared with germline, one end of the junction differs, possibly owing to a read error. The chain recombines TRBV12-3 or TRBV12-4 with TRBJ2-3; D uncertain. The CDR3 has 10 amino acids. In DNA, the CDR3 is TGTGTCAGCAGTAAAAATACGCAGTATTTT. Protein product: CVSSKNTQYF.